Following are 3 T cell receptor beta chains from one sample sequenced in a study of spatial heterogeneity in lung cancer. Whole-study results and caveats: Tumor mutation count correlated with how many alpha and beta TCRs expanded intratumorally.

As for time point: sample taken at primary tumor resection. Antigen specificity for these receptors is unknown. TCRdb reanalysed the 5' RACE reads using MiXCR and keeps one entry per CDR3 protein. The data hold over 10,000 distinct CDR3 sequences, with more than 5% observed a single time. The sample here was lung tumor tissue, taken at surgery. These receptor sequences come from a female donor with early-stage non-small cell lung cancer.

This clonotype has ten or more counts. In a library made to pick up alpha chains, this beta chain is a stray read with a size that means little. The chain joins TRBV14 to TRBJ2-7, with no clear D. Per germline, CDR1 SGHDN and CDR2 FVKESK. V lost 5 bases and J lost 7, with 15 bases in between. CDR3 size: 13 residues. CDR3 loop: CASSTQPYGEQYF. The CDR3 DNA follows: TGTGCCAGCAGCACACAGCCTTACGGGGAGCAGTACTTC.

This clonotype was seen many times. This beta chain is a stray read from a library made for alpha chains; its abundance is not meaningful. This rearrangement joins TRBV18 to TRBJ2-7, with a tentative D call TRBD1 (6 bases). This CDR3 has 15 residues. Germline V CDR1 and CDR2: KGHSH, LQKENI. The V end lost 1 base, the J end lost 5 bases, and 15 bases lay between the germline ends. The CDR3 DNA reads as TGTGCCAGCTCACCACGAACAGGGAAGTTCAACGAGCAGTACTTC. Amino acids: CASSPRTGKFNEQYF. Variable domain in full (rest from reference TRBV18 and TRBJ2-7): NAGVMQNPRHLVRRRGQEARLRCSPMKGHSHVYWYRQLPEEGLKFMVYLQKENIIDESGMPKERFSAEFPKEGPSILRIQQVVRGDSAAYFCASSPRTGKFNEQYFGPGTRLTVT.

Only a few counts were recorded for this clonotype. For a library built for alpha chains, this beta chain is a stray read; little rests on its size. The rearrangement uses TRBV5-1 and TRBJ1-2; D is perhaps TRBD1 (5 bases). V was shortened by 1 base and J by 8 bases, with 12 bases between the two germline ends. CDR1 and CDR2 (germline): SGHRS, YFSETQ. CDR3 size: 13 residues. DNA for the CDR3: TGCGCCAGCAGCTTGCAAGGGGACGAAGGCTACACCTTC. Its protein is CASSLQGDEGYTF.